The 21 T cell receptor beta chains presented below share a single source sample, sequenced in a study of tumor-infiltrating lymphocytes in oesophageal squamous cell carcinoma. TCRdb processed the PCR reads anew with MiXCR; each CDR3 protein has one entry. In the table there are tens of thousands of distinct CDR3 sequences, more than 35% of which are singletons. Material: esophageal tumor tissue. The receptors shown here come from a male donor with esophageal squamous cell carcinoma.

This chain joins TRBV28 and TRBJ2-5; the match to TRBD1 covers 12 bases. Matching the DNA end better, TRBJ2-1 makes the J call doubtful. Germline lookup yields CDR1 MDHEN and CDR2 SYDVKM. This CDR3 spans 15 amino acids. CDR3 in DNA: TGTGCCACCGAACCGGGACAGGGGGCTTACAATGAGCAGTTCTTC. Residues: CATEPGQGAYNEQFF.

As to this clonotype: A much larger clone lies one base from this, so it may be a read error. V usage is TRBV6-2 or TRBV6-3 and J usage is TRBJ2-1, with a weak D call TRBD1 (6 bases). Germline V gene lookup returns CDR1 MNHEY and CDR2 SVGEGT. CDR3 length: 12 amino acids. V lost 5 bases and J lost 10, with 12 bases in between. The CDR3 DNA follows: TGTGCCAGCAGTGAGACAGGTCCCGAGCAGTTCTTC. This translates into CASSETGPEQFF.

Remarks on this clonotype: Because it lacks the conserved phenylalanine or tryptophan at the end, this CDR3 is likely a read error. No DNA is shown, since the ends of the CDR3 on it are uncertain; the CDR3 is the one TCRdb lists. This chain joins TRBV7-2 and TRBJ2-4; TRBD1 is the table's D call, not checked against the DNA. The CDR3 contains 18 residues when both ends are counted. CDR1 and CDR2 from the germline V gene are SGHTA and FQGNSA. CDR3 sequence: CASSLDFGTATYEQYFGN.

V is TRBV14 and J is TRBJ2-1; D not certain. The J call may not be correct, given that the DNA end is closer to TRBJ2-7. The germline V gene has CDR1 SGHDN and CDR2 FVKESK. The CDR3 totals 12 residues. The CDR3: CASSQQNNEQYF. The CDR3, as DNA: TGTGCCAGCAGCCAACAGAACAATGAGCAGTACTTC.

The rearrangement uses TRBV6-6 and TRBJ2-1; TRBD2 aligns across 13 bases. The V gene end was trimmed by 2 bases and the J gene end by 7 bases; junction bases not matched to a gene: 5. Looked up from germline, CDR1 is MNHNY and CDR2 is SVGAGI (reference sequence). The CDR3 covers 16 residues. The CDR3 region is CASSYPTSGRSNEQFF. CDR3 coding DNA: TGTGCCAGCAGTTACCCGACTAGCGGGAGGTCGAATGAGCAGTTCTTC.

The chain recombines TRBV28 with TRBJ2-5; 12 positions match TRBD2. The J call may be mistaken, given a closer DNA end match to TRBJ2-1. Germline assignment: CDR1 MDHEN and CDR2 SYDVKM. The CDR3 extends over 17 amino acids. In DNA, the CDR3 is TGTGCCAGCAGTACCCTAGCGGGAGGGCCGGGCTACAATGAGCAGTTCTTC. This encodes CASSTLAGGPGYNEQFF.

Comment on this clonotype: The junction does not match germline at one end; this may be a read error. The genes are TRBV28 and TRBJ2-4; D remains unclear. CDR1 is MDHEN and CDR2 is SYDVKM in the germline V gene. The CDR3 is made up of 15 amino acids. CDR3 region: CASSFGWNFNSPLHF. CDR3 DNA: TGTGCCAGCAGTTTCGGGTGGAACTTTAATTCACCCCTCCACTTC.

This clonotype counts as medium-sized. This chain links TRBV7-2 with TRBJ2-7; TRBD2 matches 9 bases. Germline CDR1 SGHTA, CDR2 FQGNSA. This CDR3 contains 16 residues. The V segment lost 6 bases and the J segment 2 bases; nucleotides outside the gene matches: 11. In DNA form, the CDR3 reads TGTGCCAGCAGTTTCGCCGGGACTAGCATCGCCTACGAGCAGTACTTC. It yields the protein CASSFAGTSIAYEQYF.

In its sample, this clonotype is medium-sized. The CDR3 here is CASSEVGLSGANVLTF. The CDR3 DNA follows: TGTGCCAGCAGTGAAGTGGGCCTCTCTGGGGCCAACGTCCTGACTTTC. The rearrangement joins TRBV6-1 to TRBJ2-6; D ambiguous. This CDR3 spans 16 amino acids. Germline CDR1 is MNHNS and CDR2 is SASEGT. V shed 1 base and J shed 0 bases, with 7 bases lying between them.

This chain links TRBV7-2 with TRBJ2-1; the D call may be TRBD1 or TRBD2 (5 bases each). The end of the DNA fits TRBJ2-5 better, so the J call may be wrong. This CDR3 contains 16 residues. Germline-derived CDR1 and CDR2 are SGHTA and FQGNSA. Here the CDR3 reads CASSFPTPPGRETQYF. CDR3 in DNA: TGTGCCAGCAGCTTCCCTACCCCCCCGGGACGGGAGACCCAGTACTTC.

This clonotype was seen only a few times. The chain has TRBV9 and TRBJ1-6, with TRBD1 matching over 7 bases. V gave up 0 bases and J gave up 7 bases; unmatched junction bases: 4. This CDR3 is 15 amino acids long. Germline CDR1 SGDLS, CDR2 YYNGEE. CDR3 amino acids: CASSVEDRINSPLHF. For the CDR3, the DNA is TGTGCCAGCAGCGTAGAGGACAGGATCAATTCACCCCTCCACTTT.

This chain joins TRBV11-2 and TRBJ1-2; TRBD1 matches 8 bases. Germline assignment: CDR1 SGHAT and CDR2 FQNNGV. J lost 6 bases, V lost 6 bases, and 9 bases had no gene match. This CDR3 contains 14 residues. CDR3 sequence reads: CASRSLDRADGYTF. In DNA, the CDR3 is TGTGCCAGCAGATCTTTGGACAGGGCAGATGGCTACACCTTC.

This clonotype was seen a handful of times. The CDR3 sequence: CASREGGLAKNIQYF. The CDR3 bases are TGTGCCAGCAGGGAAGGGGGGTTAGCCAAAAACATTCAGTACTTC. The chain uses TRBV7-9 and TRBJ2-4; either TRBD1 or TRBD2 may supply D (6 bases each). Germline lookup yields CDR1 SEHNR and CDR2 FQNEAQ (reference sequence). The CDR3 runs 15 residues. Trimming shortened V by 6 bases and J by 0 bases, and 12 bases separated the two germline ends. The complete variable domain, with remaining parts taken from reference TRBV7-9 and TRBJ2-4, reads DTGVSQNPRHKITKRGQNVTFRCDPISEHNRLYWYRQTLGQGPEFLTYFQNEAQLEKSRLLSDRFSAERPKGSFSTLEIQRTEQGDSAMYLCASREGGLAKNIQYFGAGTRLSVL.

This chain uses TRBV7-2 with TRBJ1-4; no reliable D call. CDR1 is SGHTA and CDR2 is FQGNSA in the germline V gene. V dropped 5 bases and J dropped 16 bases, with 26 bases sitting between them. CDR3 length: 15 residues. This CDR3 reads CASSPNTSGRDTQFF. The CDR3 DNA sequence: TGTGCCAGCAGCCCGAATACTAGCGGGAGGGATACGCAGTTTTTT.

This clonotype was observed once. The rearrangement joins TRBV11-2 to TRBJ2-6; D is undetermined. The J call is uncertain, as TRBJ2-7 better fits the DNA end. Germline CDR1 SGHAT, CDR2 FQNNGV. The CDR3 contains 15 residues. The CDR3 loop is CASSDRPYAYNEQYF. DNA of the CDR3: TGTGCCAGCAGCGATCGGCCATACGCCTACAATGAGCAGTACTTC.

The chain has TRBV5-6 and TRBJ1-3; no clear D. This CDR3 region has 15 residues. V was clipped by 2 bases and J by 2 bases, with 11 bases between them. The germline gives CDR1 SGHDT, CDR2 YYEEEE. In DNA form, the CDR3 reads TGTGCCAGCAGCTTCCAAGGGAGGGCTGGAAACACCATATATTTT. Translation: CASSFQGRAGNTIYF.

About this clonotype: A much larger clone sits a single nucleotide away, making a read error possible. The V gene is TRBV6-6, the J gene TRBJ2-5; TRBD2 might be the D (6 bases). Germline CDR1 MNHNY, CDR2 SVGAGI (reference sequence). CDR3 size: 15 residues. Trimming shortened V by 4 bases and J by 11 bases, and 23 bases separated the two germline ends. The CDR3 DNA reads as TGTGCCAGCAGTTTGGATGGGGGGAGGTACAATGAGCAGTACTTC. This gives the protein CASSLDGGRYNEQYF.

This clonotype was detected many times. The chain has TRBV6-6 and TRBJ2-7; D unresolved. Germline V gene data show CDR1 as MNHNY and CDR2 as SVGAGI (reference sequence). CDR3 length equals 12 residues. The V end lost 1 base, the J end lost 4 bases, and 5 bases lay between the germline ends. The CDR3 DNA follows: TGTGCCAGCAGTTACTTGCTATACGAGCAGTACTTC. Translating it yields CASSYLLYEQYF.

The table lists this clonotype with a few counts. Since a much larger clone is just one base distant, this may be a read error. V and J are TRBV11-2 and TRBJ2-1, with D uncertain. Germline V CDR1 and CDR2: SGHAT, FQNNGV. Trimming cost V 2 bases and J 10 bases, with 6 bases left between them. The CDR3 has 11 residues. In DNA, the CDR3 is TGTGCCAGCAGCTTAAACCACGAGCAGTTCTTC. Encoded protein: CASSLNHEQFF. Full variable domain (outside the CDR3, taken from reference TRBV11-2 and TRBJ2-1): EAGVAQSPRYKIIEKRQSVAFWCNPISGHATLYWYQQILGQGPKLLIQFQNNGVVDDSQLPKDRFSAERLKGVDSTLKIQPAKLEDSAVYLCASSLNHEQFFGPGTRLTVL.

As regards this clonotype: A clone one base away is much larger, so this may be a read error. V and J are TRBV12-3 or TRBV12-4 and TRBJ2-5; 7 bases match TRBD2. The end of the DNA is better explained by TRBJ2-7, so the J call may be wrong. The CDR3 spans 15 residues. The CDR3 DNA reads TGTGCCAGCAGTTCATCCTGGACTAGTCCCTACGAGCAGTACTTC. Amino acid sequence: CASSSSWTSPYEQYF.

This clonotype is labeled large. J is TRBJ2-7 and V is TRBV7-2; D unclear. Germline lookup yields CDR1 SGHTA and CDR2 FQGNSA. V was shortened by 5 bases and J by 4 bases, with 6 bases between the two germline ends. The CDR3 spans 11 residues. This CDR3 is CASSLTYEQYF. The DNA for the CDR3 is TGTGCCAGCAGCCTCACATACGAGCAGTACTTC.